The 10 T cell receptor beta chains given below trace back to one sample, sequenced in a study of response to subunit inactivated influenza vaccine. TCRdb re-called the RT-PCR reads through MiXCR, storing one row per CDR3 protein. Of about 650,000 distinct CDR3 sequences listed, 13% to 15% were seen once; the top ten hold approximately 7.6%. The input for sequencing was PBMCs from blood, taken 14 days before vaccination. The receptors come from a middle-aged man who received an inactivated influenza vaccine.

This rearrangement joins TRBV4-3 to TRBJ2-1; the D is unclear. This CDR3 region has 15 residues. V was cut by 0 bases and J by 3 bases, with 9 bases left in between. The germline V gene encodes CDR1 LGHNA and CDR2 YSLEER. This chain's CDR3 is CASSQDSGFYNEQFF. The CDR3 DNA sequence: TGCGCCAGCAGCCAAGACTCGGGTTTCTACAATGAGCAGTTCTTC.

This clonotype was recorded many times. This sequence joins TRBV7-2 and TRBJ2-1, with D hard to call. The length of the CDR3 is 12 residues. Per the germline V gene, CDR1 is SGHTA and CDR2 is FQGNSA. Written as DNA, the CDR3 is TGTGCAAGCCAGTATGGGGTCAATGAGCAGTTCTTC. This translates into CASQYGVNEQFF.

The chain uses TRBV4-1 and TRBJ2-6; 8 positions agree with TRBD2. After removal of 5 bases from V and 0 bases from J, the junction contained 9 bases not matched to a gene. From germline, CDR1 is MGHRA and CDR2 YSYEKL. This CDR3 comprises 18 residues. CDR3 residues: CASSIPGGSGSGANVLTF. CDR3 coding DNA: TGCGCCAGCAGCATCCCGGGGGGGTCTGGCTCTGGGGCCAACGTCCTGACTTTC.

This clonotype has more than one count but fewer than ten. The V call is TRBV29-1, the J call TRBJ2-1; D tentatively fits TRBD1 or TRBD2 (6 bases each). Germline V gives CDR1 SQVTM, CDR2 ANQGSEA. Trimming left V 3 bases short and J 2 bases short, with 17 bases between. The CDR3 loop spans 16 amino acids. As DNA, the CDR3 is TGCAGCGTTGATCCGTCTCGGGGGCTAACCTACAATGAGCAGTTCTTC. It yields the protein CSVDPSRGLTYNEQFF.

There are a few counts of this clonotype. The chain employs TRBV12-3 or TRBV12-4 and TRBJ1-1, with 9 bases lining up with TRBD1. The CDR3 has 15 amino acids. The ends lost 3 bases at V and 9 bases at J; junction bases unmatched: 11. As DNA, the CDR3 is TGTGCCAGCAGTTTCGAAACAGGGGGCGGGAAAAAAGCTTTCTTT. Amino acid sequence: CASSFETGGGKKAFF.

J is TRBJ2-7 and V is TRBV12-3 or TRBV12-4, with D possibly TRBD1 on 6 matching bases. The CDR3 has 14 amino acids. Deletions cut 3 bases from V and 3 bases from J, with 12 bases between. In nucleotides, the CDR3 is TGTGCCAGCAGTTTTACAGGGCTGTTCTACGAGCAGTACTTC. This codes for CASSFTGLFYEQYF.

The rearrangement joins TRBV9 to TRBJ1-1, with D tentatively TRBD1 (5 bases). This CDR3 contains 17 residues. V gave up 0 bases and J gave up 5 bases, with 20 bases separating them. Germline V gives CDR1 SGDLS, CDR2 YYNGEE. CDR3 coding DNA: TGTGCCAGCAGCGTAGCGTGGACCGCAGGGCCTTGGACTGAAGCTTTCTTT. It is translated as CASSVAWTAGPWTEAFF.

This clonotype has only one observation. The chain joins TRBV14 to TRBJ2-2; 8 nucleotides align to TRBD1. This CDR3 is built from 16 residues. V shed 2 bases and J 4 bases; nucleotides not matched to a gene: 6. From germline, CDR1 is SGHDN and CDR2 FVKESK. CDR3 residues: CASSQWTGRFTGELFF. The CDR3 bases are TGTGCCAGCAGCCAATGGACAGGGAGATTCACCGGGGAGCTGTTTTTT.

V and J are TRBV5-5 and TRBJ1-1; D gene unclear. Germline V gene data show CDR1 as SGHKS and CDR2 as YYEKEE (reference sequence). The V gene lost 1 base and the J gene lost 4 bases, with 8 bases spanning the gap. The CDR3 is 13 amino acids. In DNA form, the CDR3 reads TGTGCCAGCAGCTTGAAGGCGGGCACTGAAGCTTTCTTT. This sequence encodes CASSLKAGTEAFF.

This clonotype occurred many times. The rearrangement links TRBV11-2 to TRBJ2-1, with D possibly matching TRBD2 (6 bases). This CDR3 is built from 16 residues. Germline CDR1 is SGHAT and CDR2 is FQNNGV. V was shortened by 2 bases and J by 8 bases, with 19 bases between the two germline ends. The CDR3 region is CASSLFGGIQPHEQFF. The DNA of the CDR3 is TGTGCCAGCAGCTTATTCGGAGGGATCCAACCGCATGAGCAGTTCTTC.